This T cell receptor (beta chain) was recovered during a study of T cells in Graves' hyperthyroidism and ophthalmopathy (dated by TCRdb to between 2018 and 2020). As for the study more broadly: Peripheral blood was sampled at the time of initial diagnosis, prior to any treatment. After sampling, hyperthyroidism patients received methimazole starting at 30 mg daily, and ophthalmopathy patients received high-dose intravenous methylprednisolone. The study also compared thyroid tissue and blood T-cell repertoires from five or six Graves' hyperthyroidism patients. Prospective prediction of ophthalmopathy was tested in an independent validation cohort of some 20 hyperthyroidism patients and approximately 17 patients who later progressed to ophthalmopathy. The paper reports TCR Vbeta CDR3 sequencing of about 140 peripheral blood samples: around 45 ophthalmopathy, around 80 hyperthyroidism and approximately 17 progressor patients. The approximately 90 discovery patients were divided at random into training and test sets in a 7:3 ratio. TCR V-J signatures able to tell the groups apart were searched for in a discovery cohort of 100 patients, of whom roughly 42 had Graves' ophthalmopathy and around 57 had stable Graves' hyperthyroidism. General study outcomes and caveats: In validation, progression to ophthalmopathy was predicted by the model with 70.59% sensitivity and 72% to 85% specificity, a median of roughly six months before onset. A 13 V-J signature model separated ophthalmopathy from stable hyperthyroidism, with approximately 86% sensitivity and about 81% specificity in cross-validation and 80%/75% in testing. Most expanded thyroid clonotypes (frequency above 0.001) were also found in blood, which suggests that blood repertoires may mirror thyroid immune responses. No statistical method was used to set the sample size in advance, and investigators knew the group allocation.

The TCR beta CDR3 regions were amplified from the RNA transcripts. The first round of RT-PCR for the TCR CDR3 was performed with the HTBI primer set and the Qiagen OneStep RT-PCR kit. The libraries were constructed in a second round of multiplex PCR and then size-selected and purified. The libraries were sequenced on an Illumina HiSeq2000 using paired-end 100 bp reads. The source study handled its data this way. SOAPnuke was used to process the raw data, removing reads that contained adapters or uncalled bases, had a mean Phred below 15, or lacked an exact match to the constant primer or identifier. High-quality paired reads were merged with COPE v1.2.5, and unique nucleotide sequences were defined as clonotypes. Clonotypes were aligned to IMGT TRBV, TRBD and TRBJ reference segments using MiTCR v1.1. The analysis was restricted to V-J combinations with a frequency above 0.0001, which together covered 99% to 99.2% of the repertoires. A TCS score was defined as the ratio between F50 (clonal expansion) and ExV (chaos), using BLOSUM62-based TCRdist between CDR3 peptides within each V-J. Welch's t-statistics and random forest reduced approximately 520 V-J features to 10 to 15, which were used in a naive Bayes classifier (R e1071). TCRdb passed the public sequencing reads through fastp at Q25 and MiXCR, retaining productive beta sequences. Rows are combined by CDR3 protein, so each entry shows the most common genes and DNA. The V and J calls, along with clone size, are taken from TCRdb and not from the paper's own processing. For this sample the table gives around 340,000 distinct CDR3 sequences, of which around 13% were detected only once. In total, the top ten clones hold 20% to 25% of the sample.

Graves' hyperthyroidism was defined as stable when no progression to ophthalmopathy occurred over 18 months of follow-up. Hyperthyroidism patients were aged 18 to 65 years and newly diagnosed, with disease duration of less than 2 months. Any patient with an uncontrolled infection, another autoimmune disease, pregnancy or lactation was excluded. Clinical symptoms, serum thyroxine and TRAb, thyroid ultrasound, and orbital computed tomography formed the basis for the diagnoses. PBMCs were separated from 10 ml of fresh peripheral blood using Ficoll-Paque density gradient centrifugation. Trizol reagent was used to extract total RNA, and RNA quality was then checked on an Agilent 2100 Bioanalyzer. This clonotype was counted at least ten times. It has no known antigen specificity. No clone much larger than this one lies a single base away; base qualities are absent. The CDR3 contains 16 residues, cysteine and phenylalanine counted. Only the CDR3 DNA stays, 48 bases, in frame from base 1. Via the germline V gene, CDR1 is MDHEN and CDR2 SYDVKM. The V and J ends are trimmed by 2 bases and 1 base, leaving 13 bases between them.

The origin of this receptor is a woman aged 25 to 45 with Graves' hyperthyroidism. The sequenced material came from blood. Here the chain combines TRBV28 and TRBJ2-3, with no confidently assigned D gene. Here the CDR3 is given as CASSLSGFEGTDTQYF. The nucleotide sequence reads TGTGCCAGCAGTTTAAGTGGTTTTGAAGGCACAGATACGCAGTATTTT.